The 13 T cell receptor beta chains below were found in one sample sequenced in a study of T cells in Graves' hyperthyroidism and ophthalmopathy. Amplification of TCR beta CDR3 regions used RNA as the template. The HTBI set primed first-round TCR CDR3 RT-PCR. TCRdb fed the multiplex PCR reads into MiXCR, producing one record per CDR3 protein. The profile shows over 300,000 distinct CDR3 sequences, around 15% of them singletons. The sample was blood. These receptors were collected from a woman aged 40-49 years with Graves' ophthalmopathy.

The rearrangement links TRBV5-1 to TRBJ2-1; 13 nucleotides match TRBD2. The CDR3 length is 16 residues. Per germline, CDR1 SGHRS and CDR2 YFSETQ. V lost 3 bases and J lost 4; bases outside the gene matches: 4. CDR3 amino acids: CASSSSTSGGYNEQFF. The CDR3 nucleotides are TGCGCCAGCAGCTCCTCGACTAGCGGGGGGTACAATGAGCAGTTCTTC.

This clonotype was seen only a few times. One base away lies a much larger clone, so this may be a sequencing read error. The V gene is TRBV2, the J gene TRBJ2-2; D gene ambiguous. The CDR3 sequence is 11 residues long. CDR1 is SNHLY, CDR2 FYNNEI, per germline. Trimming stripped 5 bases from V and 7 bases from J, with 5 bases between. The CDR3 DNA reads TGTGCCAGCAGTTCCCTCGGGGAGCTGTTTTTT. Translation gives CASSSLGELFF.

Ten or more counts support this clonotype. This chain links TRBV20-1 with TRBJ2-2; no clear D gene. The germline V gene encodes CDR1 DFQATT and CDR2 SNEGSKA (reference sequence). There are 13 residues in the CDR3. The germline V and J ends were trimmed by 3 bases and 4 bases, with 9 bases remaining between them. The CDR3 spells CSARAPPTGELFF. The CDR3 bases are TGCAGTGCTAGGGCGCCGCCCACCGGGGAGCTGTTTTTT.

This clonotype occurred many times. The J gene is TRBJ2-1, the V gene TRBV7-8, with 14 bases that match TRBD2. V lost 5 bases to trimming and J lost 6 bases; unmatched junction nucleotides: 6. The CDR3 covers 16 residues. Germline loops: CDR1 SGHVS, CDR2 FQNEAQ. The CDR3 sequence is CASSPRLAGGINEQFF. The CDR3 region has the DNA TGTGCCAGCAGCCCCCGACTAGCGGGAGGGATCAATGAGCAGTTCTTC. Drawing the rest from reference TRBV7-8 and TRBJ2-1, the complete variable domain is GAGVSQSPRYKVAKRGQDVALRCDPISGHVSLFWYQQALGQGPEFLTYFQNEAQLDKSGLPSDRFFAERPEGSVSTLKIQRTQQEDSAVYLCASSPRLAGGINEQFFGPGTRLTVL.

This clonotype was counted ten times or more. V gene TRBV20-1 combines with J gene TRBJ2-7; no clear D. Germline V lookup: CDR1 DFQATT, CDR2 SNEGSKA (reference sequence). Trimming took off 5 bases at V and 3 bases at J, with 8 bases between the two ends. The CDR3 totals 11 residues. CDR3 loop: CSAFKDYEQYF. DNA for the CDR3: TGCAGTGCTTTCAAAGACTACGAGCAGTACTTC.

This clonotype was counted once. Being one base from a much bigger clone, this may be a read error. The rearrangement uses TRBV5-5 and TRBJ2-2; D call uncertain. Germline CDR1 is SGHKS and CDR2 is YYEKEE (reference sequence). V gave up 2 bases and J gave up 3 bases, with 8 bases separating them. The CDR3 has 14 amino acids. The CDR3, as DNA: TGTGCCAGCAGCTTCCGGTTAGACACCGGGGAGCTGTTTTTT. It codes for CASSFRLDTGELFF. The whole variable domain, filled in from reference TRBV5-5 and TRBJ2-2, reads DAGVTQSPTHLIKTRGQQVTLRCSPISGHKSVSWYQQVLGQGPQFIFQYYEKEERGRGNFPDRFSARQFPNYSSELNVNALLLGDSALYLCASSFRLDTGELFFGEGSRLTVL.

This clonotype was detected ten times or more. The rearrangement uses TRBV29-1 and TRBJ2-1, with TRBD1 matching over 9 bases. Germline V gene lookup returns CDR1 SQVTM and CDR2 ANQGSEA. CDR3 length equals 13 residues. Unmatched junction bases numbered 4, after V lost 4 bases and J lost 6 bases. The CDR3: CSVVTGGSNEQFF. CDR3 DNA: TGCAGCGTTGTAACAGGGGGCTCCAATGAGCAGTTCTTC.

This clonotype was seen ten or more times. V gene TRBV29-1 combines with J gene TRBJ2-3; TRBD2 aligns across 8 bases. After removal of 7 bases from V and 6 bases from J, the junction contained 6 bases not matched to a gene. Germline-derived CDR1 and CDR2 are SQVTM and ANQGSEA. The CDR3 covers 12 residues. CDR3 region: CSASGSGDTQYF. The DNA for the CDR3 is TGCAGCGCAAGCGGGAGCGGTGATACGCAGTATTTT.

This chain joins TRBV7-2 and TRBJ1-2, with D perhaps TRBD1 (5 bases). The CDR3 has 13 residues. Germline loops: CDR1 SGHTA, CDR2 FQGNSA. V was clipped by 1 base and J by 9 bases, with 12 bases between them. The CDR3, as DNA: TGTGCCAGCAGCTTAGACAGGCTTAGAAGCTACACCTTC. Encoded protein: CASSLDRLRSYTF.

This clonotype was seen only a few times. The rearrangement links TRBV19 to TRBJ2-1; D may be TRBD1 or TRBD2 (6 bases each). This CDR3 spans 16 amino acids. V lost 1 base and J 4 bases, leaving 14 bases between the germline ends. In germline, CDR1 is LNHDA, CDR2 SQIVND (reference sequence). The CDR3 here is CASSIVPGGLYNEQFF. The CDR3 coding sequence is TGTGCCAGTAGTATAGTTCCCGGGGGCCTTTACAATGAGCAGTTCTTC.

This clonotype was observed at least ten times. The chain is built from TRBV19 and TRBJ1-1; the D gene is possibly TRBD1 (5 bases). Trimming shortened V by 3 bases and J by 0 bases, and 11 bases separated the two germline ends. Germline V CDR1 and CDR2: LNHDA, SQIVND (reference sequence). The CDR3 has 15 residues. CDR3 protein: CASSMFQGMNTEAFF. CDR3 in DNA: TGTGCCAGTAGTATGTTCCAGGGCATGAACACTGAAGCTTTCTTT.

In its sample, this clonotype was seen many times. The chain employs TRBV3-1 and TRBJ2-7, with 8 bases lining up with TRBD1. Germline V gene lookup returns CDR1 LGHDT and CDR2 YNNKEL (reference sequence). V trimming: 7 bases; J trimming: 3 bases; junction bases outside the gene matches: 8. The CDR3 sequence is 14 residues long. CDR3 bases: TGTGCCAGCACTCCGACAGGGGCGATCTACGAGCAGTACTTC. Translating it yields CASTPTGAIYEQYF.

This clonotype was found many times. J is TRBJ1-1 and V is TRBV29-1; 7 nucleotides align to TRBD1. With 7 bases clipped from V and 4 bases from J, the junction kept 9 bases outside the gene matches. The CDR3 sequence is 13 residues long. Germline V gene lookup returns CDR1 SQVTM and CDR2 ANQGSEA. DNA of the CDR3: TGCAGCGGACAACCGACAGGGCTCACTGAAGCTTTCTTT. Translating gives CSGQPTGLTEAFF.